These 22 T cell receptor beta chains originate from one sample sequenced in a study of cytomegalovirus exposure and HLA in healthy donors. PCR primers comprised 60 Vbeta and 13 Jbeta primers. Produced via immunoSEQ multiplex PCR; TCRdb's table is partial and in-frame only. The sample includes about 200,000 clones, 82% seen only once; the top ten take 0.098%. Sequencing was performed on PBMCs. The origin of the receptors is a boy between 2 and 15 years old in good health and CMV-seronegative.

The chain couples TRBV5-6 to TRBJ2-7, with 10 bases that match TRBD2. V lost 2 bases and J lost 4; bases outside the gene matches: 3. The CDR3 has 14 residues. CDR1 SGHDT and CDR2 YYEEEE come from the germline V gene. The CDR3 region is CASSFTAGGYEQYF. The CDR3 bases are TGTGCCAGCAGCTTTACAGCGGGGGGGTACGAGCAGTACTTC.

This chain joins TRBV29-1 and TRBJ1-1, with D tentatively TRBD1 (6 bases). This CDR3 comprises 12 residues. V lost 4 bases to trimming and J lost 1 base, with 7 bases between them. CDR1 is SQVTM and CDR2 is ANQGSEA in the germline V gene. The CDR3 DNA reads TGCAGCGTTGCGGGACAGAACACTGAAGCTTTCTTT. Protein sequence: CSVAGQNTEAFF.

The J gene is TRBJ1-2, the V gene TRBV7-3; the D gene is possibly TRBD1 (6 bases). This CDR3 has 15 amino acids. Germline V gene lookup returns CDR1 SGHTA and CDR2 FQGTGA. V lost 5 bases and J lost 6, with 19 bases in between. The CDR3 spells CASSPYHRVENGYTF. The CDR3 DNA sequence: TGTGCCAGCAGCCCCTATCACAGGGTGGAGAATGGCTACACCTTC.

The chain carries TRBV30 and TRBJ1-1; D not resolved. Germline values: CDR1 GTSNPN, CDR2 SVGIG (reference sequence). The CDR3 extends over 13 amino acids. Trimming cost V 0 bases and J 4 bases, with 9 bases left between them. Here the CDR3 reads CAWSVVRGTEAFF. DNA for the CDR3: TGTGCCTGGAGTGTAGTTCGAGGCACTGAAGCTTTCTTT.

The count of this clone is one. The rearrangement links TRBV5-6 to TRBJ2-3, with 8 bases lining up with TRBD1. The V segment lost 0 bases and the J segment 5 bases; nucleotides outside the gene matches: 2. CDR1 and CDR2 from the germline V gene are SGHDT and YYEEEE. This CDR3 comprises 14 residues. CDR3 nucleotide sequence: TGTGCCAGCAGCTTGGGACAGGGGTTAGATACGCAGTATTTT. Translating gives CASSLGQGLDTQYF.

This clone was picked up a small number of times. V gene TRBV4-2 combines with J gene TRBJ2-3, with 14 bases matching TRBD2. Germline CDR1 LGHNA, CDR2 YNFKEQ. The CDR3 is 17 residues long. The J segment lost 4 bases and the V segment lost 4 bases, leaving 7 bases of the junction unmatched. The CDR3 sequence: CASSLTPTSGGADTQYF. The CDR3 DNA follows: TGTGCCAGCAGCCTAACCCCGACTAGCGGGGGGGCAGATACGCAGTATTTT.

The rearrangement joins TRBV27 to TRBJ2-7; TRBD2 agrees at 13 bases. V was clipped by 5 bases and J by 9 bases; unmatched bases: 7. Germline loops: CDR1 MNHEY, CDR2 SMNVEV (reference sequence). This CDR3 contains 14 residues. The CDR3 bases are TGTGCCAGCAGTCCGACTAGCGGGGGGCAAGTGCAGTACTTC. This codes for CASSPTSGGQVQYF.

This chain links TRBV7-2 with TRBJ2-1, with TRBD1 identical over 8 bases. After removal of 5 bases from V and 6 bases from J, the junction contained 6 bases not matched to a gene. Germline lookup yields CDR1 SGHTA and CDR2 FQGNSA. The CDR3 is 14 residues long. The CDR3 bases are TGTGCCAGCAGCATCGGACAGGGTCCCAATGAGCAGTTCTTC. Translation: CASSIGQGPNEQFF.

CDR3 DNA: TGTGCTAGTGGTTTCGACAGGCATGGCTACACCTTC. This codes for CASGFDRHGYTF. This sequence joins TRBV12-5 and TRBJ1-2, with TRBD1 as a possible D gene (6 bases). The germline V gene has CDR1 LGHNT and CDR2 FRNRAP. The ends were cut back, 3 bases at V and 6 bases at J, with 8 bases in the middle. The length of the CDR3 is 12 residues.

The chain carries TRBV10-3 and TRBJ2-3; 7 nucleotides match TRBD1. This CDR3 has 17 residues. The germline V gene encodes CDR1 ENHRY and CDR2 SYGVKD. V lost 0 bases, J lost 5 bases, and 11 bases stayed unmatched. CDR3 sequence (DNA): TGTGCCATCAGTGAGTCAGCGAGGGGGCGGGTTAGAGATACGCAGTATTTT. Its protein product is CAISESARGRVRDTQYF.

V gene TRBV21-1 combines with J gene TRBJ1-3; TRBD1 is the table's D call and was not checked against the DNA. TRBV21-1 is tagged as a pseudogene. The CDR3 runs 17 residues. The CDR3 nucleotides read TGTGCCAGCAGCACACCGGACAGGGGATCGGTTGGAAACACCATATATTTT. Its translation is CASSTPDRGSVGNTIYF.

V gene TRBV7-9 combines with J gene TRBJ2-7; D remains unclear. Trimming shortened V by 4 bases and J by 4 bases, and 14 bases separated the two germline ends. The germline V gene has CDR1 SEHNR and CDR2 FQNEAQ (reference sequence). The CDR3 spans 14 residues. CDR3 loop: CASSSTSVWYEQYF. The DNA for the CDR3 is TGTGCCAGCAGCTCTACGAGTGTTTGGTACGAGCAGTACTTC. Full variable domain (outside the CDR3, taken from reference TRBV7-9 and TRBJ2-7): DTGVSQNPRHKITKRGQNVTFRCDPISEHNRLYWYRQTLGQGPEFLTYFQNEAQLEKSRLLSDRFSAERPKGSFSTLEIQRTEQGDSAMYLCASSSTSVWYEQYFGPGTRLTVT.

This clone was counted a single time. The junction departs from germline at one end; a sequencing error may be responsible. The rearrangement joins TRBV7-7 to TRBJ2-7; no clear D. Germline loops: CDR1 SSHAT, CDR2 FNYEAQ (reference sequence). The length of the CDR3 is 13 residues. CDR3 nucleotides: TGTGCTAGCAGCTTATCACAGTCTGGCGAGCAGTACTTC. It yields the protein CASSLSQSGEQYF.

The table lists this clone with a count of one. The rearrangement uses TRBV5-1 and TRBJ2-3; D possibly corresponds to TRBD1 (6 bases). The CDR3 sequence is 15 residues long. Germline lookup yields CDR1 SGHRS and CDR2 YFSETQ. V shed 4 bases and J shed 1 base, with 13 bases lying between them. In DNA form, the CDR3 reads TGCGCCAGCAGCCAGAACAGGGCCGGCACAGATACGCAGTATTTT. Translation gives CASSQNRAGTDTQYF.

CDR3 residues: CASSVGQALGGTIYF. The CDR3 coding sequence is TGTGCCAGCAGCGTAGGGCAGGCGCTCGGAGGCACCATATATTTT. The rearrangement joins TRBV9 to TRBJ1-3; D gene unclear. The CDR3 spans 15 residues. In germline, CDR1 is SGDLS, CDR2 YYNGEE. V was pared by 0 bases and J by 9 bases, with 16 bases between.

The J gene is TRBJ2-3, the V gene TRBV11-2, with D possibly being TRBD1 (5 bases). This CDR3 comprises 18 residues. Germline V lookup: CDR1 SGHAT, CDR2 FQNNGV. V gave up 2 bases and J gave up 2 bases, with 20 bases separating them. CDR3 protein: CASSLQVLDSAYTDTQYF. The CDR3 DNA reads TGTGCCAGCAGCTTACAGGTTCTCGACAGCGCCTACACAGATACGCAGTATTTT.

The chain has TRBV2 and TRBJ2-7, with a possible D match to TRBD1 (5 bases). V dropped 3 bases and J dropped 8 bases, with 14 bases sitting between them. Germline lookup yields CDR1 SNHLY and CDR2 FYNNEI. The CDR3 loop spans 13 amino acids. CDR3 sequence: CASSEVSRAKQYF. The CDR3 DNA is TGTGCCAGCAGTGAGGTGAGCAGGGCCAAGCAGTACTTC.

This clone was seen only once. This chain joins TRBV11-2 and TRBJ2-2; tentatively, D is TRBD1 (6 bases). Germline lookup yields CDR1 SGHAT and CDR2 FQNNGV. CDR3 length: 16 amino acids. Trimming left V 6 bases short and J 2 bases short, with 16 bases between. The CDR3 region has the DNA TGTGCCAGCAGATTCACTCAGGGGCCAAACACCGGGGAGCTGTTTTTT. Residues: CASRFTQGPNTGELFF.

The chain recombines TRBV7-2 with TRBJ1-2; D is perhaps TRBD1 (5 bases). CDR1 SGHTA and CDR2 FQGNSA come from the germline V gene. This CDR3 is 15 amino acids long. The V gene lost 5 bases and the J gene lost 0 bases, with 13 bases spanning the gap. CDR3 protein: CASSGRGTPNYGYTF. The CDR3 DNA reads as TGTGCCAGCAGCGGGAGGGGCACTCCTAACTATGGCTACACCTTC.

The rearrangement links TRBV30 to TRBJ2-3, with 9 bases identical to TRBD1. The CDR3 sequence is 15 residues long. The V gene end was trimmed by 7 bases and the J gene end by 2 bases; junction bases not matched to a gene: 10. Germline CDR1 and CDR2: GTSNPN and SVGIG (reference sequence). In DNA, the CDR3 is TGTGCCTTAGGAGGGACAGGGACCCCCACAGATACGCAGTATTTT. Translation: CALGGTGTPTDTQYF.

The chain joins TRBV6-6 to TRBJ1-2; D uncertain. The CDR3 runs to 13 residues. V was pared by 7 bases and J by 4 bases, with 13 bases between. Germline values: CDR1 MNHNY, CDR2 SVGAGI (reference sequence). The CDR3 loop reads CASTAGVGYGYTF. In nucleotides, the CDR3 is TGTGCCAGCACAGCCGGGGTCGGCTATGGCTACACCTTC.

This rearrangement joins TRBV10-3 to TRBJ2-2; maybe TRBD1 (5 bases). V gave up 6 bases and J gave up 2 bases, with 13 bases separating them. The length of the CDR3 is 15 residues. CDR1 is ENHRY, CDR2 SYGVKD, per germline. CDR3 region: CAIRSQGINTGELFF. CDR3 nucleotides: TGTGCCATCAGGTCTCAGGGAATAAACACCGGGGAGCTGTTTTTT.